This T cell receptor (beta chain) originates from a study of T cells after posttransplantation cyclophosphamide. The sample holds one count of this clone. The antigen remains undetermined. Some clones are missing from TCRdb's copy, which holds only in-frame ones; the method was immunoSEQ multiplex PCR. This table holds tens of thousands of clones, roughly 89% found once. Overall study results and limits: Donor CD8+ memory clones often dominated recipient blood repertoires at later times.

V lost 4 bases and J lost 9, with 10 bases in between. Looked up from germline, CDR1 is MNHNY and CDR2 is SVGAGI (reference sequence). The CDR3 runs to 13 residues. V is TRBV6-6 and J is TRBJ1-6; tentative D call: TRBD1 (6 bases). Sample: PBMCs. The clonotype was recovered from a woman aged 40 to 50 with a blood cancer, CMV-positive, and with a related stem cell donor. CDR3 coding DNA: TGTGCCAGCAGTTTACCACAGGGTTCACCCCTCCACTTT. As protein: CASSLPQGSPLHF.